The 18 T cell receptor beta chains below were found in one sample sequenced in a study of T cell responses to AZD1222 COVID-19 vaccine. The method was immunoSEQ multiplex PCR; TCRdb's version includes in-frame clones alone and lacks a portion of them. Seen here are around 66,000 clones, roughly 87% observed once, and the top ten hold 17%. Source: peripheral blood, taken on day 0 of AZD1222 vaccination. These receptors all stem from an adult in good health.

The rearrangement joins TRBV11-2 to TRBJ2-5; maybe TRBD1 (6 bases). Germline loops: CDR1 SGHAT, CDR2 FQNNGV. Trimming took off 4 bases at V and 5 bases at J, with 20 bases between the two ends. CDR3 size: 16 residues. CDR3 protein: CASSYGGGGSGETQYF. The CDR3 DNA reads TGTGCCAGCAGCTATGGGGGCGGTGGGAGCGGCGAGACCCAGTACTTC.

The CDR3 here is CASSPGQGKSHEQYF. The DNA for the CDR3 is TGTGCCAGCAGTCCGGGACAGGGGAAAAGTCACGAGCAGTACTTC. This chain links TRBV27 with TRBJ2-7; TRBD1 matches 10 bases. The CDR3 is made up of 15 amino acids. Losses at the gene ends were 5 bases for V and 5 bases for J; bases not matched to a gene: 9. Germline loops: CDR1 MNHEY, CDR2 SMNVEV (reference sequence).

The gene calls are TRBV29-1 and TRBJ2-7, with 7 bases lining up with TRBD2. The CDR3 has 13 amino acids. The V and J ends lost 4 bases and 1 base, in that order; junction bases with no gene match: 4. Looked up from germline, CDR1 is SQVTM and CDR2 is ANQGSEA. Written as DNA, the CDR3 is TGCAGCGTTGTGACTAGCCGTTCCTACGAGCAGTACTTC. Protein: CSVVTSRSYEQYF.

This chain connects TRBV6-5 to TRBJ1-1; 7 bases align to TRBD1. The V gene end was trimmed by 6 bases and the J gene end by 4 bases; junction bases not matched to a gene: 8. The CDR3 runs 14 residues. Germline values: CDR1 MNHEY, CDR2 SVGAGI. The CDR3 coding sequence is TGTGCCAGCAGAGGGGACAGCCGGAGCACTGAAGCTTTCTTT. This sequence encodes CASRGDSRSTEAFF.

V is TRBV6-5 and J is TRBJ2-7; 8 nucleotides align to TRBD1. V lost 5 bases and J lost 4; bases outside the gene matches: 4. CDR1 is MNHEY and CDR2 is SVGAGI in the germline V gene. This CDR3 spans 13 amino acids. Written as DNA, the CDR3 is TGTGCCAGCAGTCGGGACAGGTGGTACGAGCAGTACTTC. It codes for CASSRDRWYEQYF.

The CDR3 DNA reads TGTGCCAGCAGTGTAACGACAAGGGGTGAAAAACTGTTTTTT. Its protein is CASSVTTRGEKLFF. This chain joins TRBV2 and TRBJ1-4; D may be TRBD1 (5 bases). The CDR3 covers 14 residues. V was trimmed by 4 bases and J by 7 bases, leaving 13 bases between them. The germline gives CDR1 SNHLY, CDR2 FYNNEI.

The chain combines TRBV27 with TRBJ2-7; 9 nucleotides agree with TRBD1. Germline assignment: CDR1 MNHEY and CDR2 SMNVEV (reference sequence). V lost 0 bases, J lost 2 bases, and 2 bases stayed unmatched. This CDR3 has 15 residues. CDR3 DNA sequence: TGTGCCAGCAGTTTATCAGGGACAGGGACCTACGAGCAGTACTTC. Translated: CASSLSGTGTYEQYF.

This chain joins TRBV6-4 and TRBJ2-6; D gene ambiguous. Trimming took off 3 bases at V and 3 bases at J, with 6 bases between the two ends. Germline lookup yields CDR1 MRHNA and CDR2 SNTAGT. The CDR3 has 14 residues. CDR3: CASSEAGGANVLTF. The CDR3 region has the DNA TGTGCCAGCAGTGAGGCTGGTGGGGCCAACGTCCTGACTTTC.

The chain carries TRBV6-6 and TRBJ2-1; 7 nucleotides match TRBD2. The CDR3 consists of 16 residues. Germline lookup yields CDR1 MNHNY and CDR2 SVGAGI (reference sequence). V lost 7 bases, J lost 7 bases, and 16 bases stayed unmatched. In nucleotides, the CDR3 is TGTGCCAGCACTGATCAGTATGGCGGGGGAAGGAATGAGCAGTTCTTC. Its protein is CASTDQYGGGRNEQFF.

The V gene is TRBV14, the J gene TRBJ1-6; D uncertain. The CDR3 runs 14 residues. The V gene's germline CDR1 is SGHDN and CDR2 FVKESK. V shed 1 base and J shed 9 bases, with 10 bases lying between them. CDR3 region: CASSQGAVSSPLHF. The CDR3, as DNA: TGTGCCAGCAGCCAAGGAGCAGTTAGTTCACCCCTCCACTTT. The whole variable domain, remainder taken from reference TRBV14 and TRBJ1-6, is EAGVTQFPSHSVIEKGQTVTLRCDPISGHDNLYWYRRVMGKEIKFLLHFVKESKQDESGMPNNRFLAERTGGTYSTLKVQPAELEDSGVYFCASSQGAVSSPLHFGNGTRLTVT.

The chain carries TRBV11-2 and TRBJ1-1, with unresolved D. CDR3 size: 14 residues. V shed 0 bases and J shed 4 bases, with 9 bases lying between them. Germline CDR1 SGHAT, CDR2 FQNNGV. CDR3 amino acids: CASSLEGFGTEAFF. In DNA, the CDR3 is TGTGCCAGCAGCTTAGAGGGGTTCGGCACTGAAGCTTTCTTT.

This clone turned up a few times. The chain couples TRBV28 to TRBJ1-5; no clear D. Germline V gene lookup returns CDR1 MDHEN and CDR2 SYDVKM. V lost 3 bases, J lost 7 bases, and 7 bases lay in between. The CDR3 spans 12 residues. The CDR3 reads CASSFGRQPQHF. CDR3 nucleotide sequence: TGTGCCAGCAGTTTTGGCAGACAGCCCCAGCATTTT.

In its sample, this clone was seen a few times. The chain recombines TRBV6-4 with TRBJ2-3; 9 bases agree with TRBD2. Germline V gives CDR1 MRHNA, CDR2 SNTAGT. The CDR3 consists of 16 residues. V was pared by 0 bases and J by 4 bases, with 5 bases of the junction left unmatched. The CDR3 sequence: CASSDSSGGGADTQYF. The CDR3 bases are TGTGCCAGCAGTGACTCTAGCGGGGGAGGGGCAGATACGCAGTATTTT.

The table lists this clone with a few counts. The J gene is TRBJ1-1, the V gene TRBV28; D not resolved. CDR3 size: 13 residues. The germline CDR1 and CDR2 sequences are MDHEN and SYDVKM. V lost 5 bases to trimming and J lost 8 bases, with 15 bases between them. The chain's CDR3 is CASSNQVGWEAFF. In DNA, the CDR3 is TGTGCCAGCAGTAACCAGGTGGGGTGGGAAGCTTTCTTT.

This clone was counted between two and nine times. This chain joins TRBV6-5 and TRBJ1-4, with D uncertain. With 4 bases removed from V and 6 bases from J, the gap between germline ends came to 9 bases. The CDR3 covers 13 residues. Germline lookup yields CDR1 MNHEY and CDR2 SVGAGI. In DNA form, the CDR3 reads TGTGCCAGCAGTTCGACTATAGATGAAAAACTGTTTTTT. Encoded protein: CASSSTIDEKLFF.

This chain connects TRBV27 to TRBJ2-7; TRBD1 might be the D (6 bases). Germline V gene data show CDR1 as MNHEY and CDR2 as SMNVEV (reference sequence). The CDR3 length is 12 residues. Trimming left V 8 bases short and J 3 bases short, with 11 bases between. The CDR3 DNA follows: TGTGCCAGCTCCCGGGACAACTACGAGCAGTACTTC. It yields the protein CASSRDNYEQYF.

The chain combines TRBV5-6 with TRBJ2-7; D remains unclear. V lost 2 bases and J lost 6, with 6 bases in between. Germline assignment: CDR1 SGHDT and CDR2 YYEEEE. CDR3 length: 11 amino acids. CDR3 sequence reads: CASSLDSEQYF. The CDR3, as DNA: TGTGCCAGCAGCTTAGATAGCGAGCAGTACTTC.

The chain combines TRBV7-2 with TRBJ2-3; D is unresolved. The CDR3 consists of 14 residues. Trimming pared 0 bases from V and 10 bases from J, leaving 14 bases between. Germline V gives CDR1 SGHTA, CDR2 FQGNSA. CDR3 loop: CASSLALSPGAQYF. CDR3 nucleotide sequence: TGTGCCAGCAGCTTAGCGCTCTCGCCCGGAGCGCAGTATTTT. Variable domain in full (rest from reference TRBV7-2 and TRBJ2-3): GAGVSQSPSNKVTEKGKDVELRCDPISGHTALYWYRQSLGQGLEFLIYFQGNSAPDKSGLPSDRFSAERTGGSVSTLTIQRTQQEDSAVYLCASSLALSPGAQYFGPGTRLTVL.